The next 18 T cell receptor beta chains were all read from a single sample in a study of cytomegalovirus exposure and HLA in healthy donors. In the PCR, 60 Vbeta and 13 Jbeta primers were used. Assay used: immunoSEQ multiplex PCR; TCRdb lists only in-frame clones, some missing. The repertoire holds roughly 170,000 clones, 75% to 85% seen once, with about 0.8% in the top ten. Sequenced material: PBMCs. The origin of the receptors is a female donor in good health and CMV-seronegative.

The V call is TRBV18, the J call TRBJ2-3, with D unclear. V lost 0 bases, J lost 4 bases, and 5 bases lay in between. The CDR3 has 13 amino acids. From germline, CDR1 is KGHSH and CDR2 LQKENI. The CDR3 DNA reads TGTGCCAGCTCACCACCCTCGGCAGATACGCAGTATTTT. Protein sequence: CASSPPSADTQYF. Full variable domain (outside the CDR3, taken from reference TRBV18 and TRBJ2-3): NAGVMQNPRHLVRRRGQEARLRCSPMKGHSHVYWYRQLPEEGLKFMVYLQKENIIDESGMPKERFSAEFPKEGPSILRIQQVVRGDSAAYFCASSPPSADTQYFGPGTRLTVL.

CDR3 in amino acids: CASSQEGTSWDTQYF. The DNA of the CDR3 is TGCGCCAGCAGCCAAGAGGGGACTAGCTGGGATACGCAGTATTTT. The chain carries TRBV4-3 and TRBJ2-3, with 9 bases identical to TRBD2. With V trimmed by 0 bases and J by 6 bases, 4 bases remained unmatched. The CDR3 covers 15 residues. Germline loops: CDR1 LGHNA, CDR2 YSLEER.

V usage is TRBV19 and J usage is TRBJ2-3; unclear D gene. The CDR3 has 12 residues. CDR1 and CDR2 from the germline V gene are LNHDA and SQIVND (reference sequence). V dropped 6 bases and J dropped 4 bases, with 8 bases sitting between them. CDR3 region: CASSFGSDTQYF. The CDR3 DNA follows: TGTGCCAGTAGCTTCGGGTCAGATACGCAGTATTTT.

The chain is built from TRBV6-6 and TRBJ1-6; 7 bases fit TRBD1. The V gene's germline CDR1 is MNHNY and CDR2 SVGAGI (reference sequence). V gave up 4 bases and J gave up 5 bases; unmatched junction bases: 5. The CDR3 contains 15 residues. For the CDR3, the DNA is TGTGCCAGCAGTTCTACGGGACAGAATAATTCACCCCTCCACTTT. Encoded protein: CASSSTGQNNSPLHF.

This clone was recorded once. This sequence joins TRBV11-3 and TRBJ2-7; 9 bases agree with TRBD1. V trimming: 3 bases; J trimming: 3 bases; junction bases outside the gene matches: 18. Germline assignment: CDR1 SGHNT and CDR2 YENEEA. The CDR3 runs 19 residues. Written as DNA, the CDR3 is TGTGCCAGCAGCTTCACCCCGGGACAGGGAGATCCCGGCCACTACGAGCAGTACTTC. It codes for CASSFTPGQGDPGHYEQYF.

A single count supports this clone. The chain couples TRBV15 to TRBJ1-1; 7 bases agree with TRBD1. V lost 5 bases and J lost 0; bases outside the gene matches: 6. This CDR3 is built from 15 residues. CDR1 LNHNV and CDR2 YYDKDF come from the germline V gene (reference sequence). CDR3 sequence: CATSALGQLNTEAFF. The CDR3 nucleotides are TGTGCCACCAGCGCCCTGGGACAGTTGAACACTGAAGCTTTCTTT.

This chain uses TRBV19 with TRBJ2-6; D uncertain. CDR3 size: 13 residues. V was cut by 11 bases and J by 0 bases, with 8 bases left in between. The germline V gene has CDR1 LNHDA and CDR2 SQIVND (reference sequence). CDR3 DNA: TGTGCCTCCTTGTACTCTGGGGCCAACGTCCTGACTTTC. This encodes CASLYSGANVLTF. The full variable domain, with the rest looked up from reference TRBV19 and TRBJ2-6, is DGGITQSPKYLFRKEGQNVTLSCEQNLNHDAMYWYRQDPGQGLRLIYYSQIVNDFQKGDIAEGYSVSREKKESFPLTVTSAQKNPTAFYLCASLYSGANVLTFGAGSRLTVL.

The chain couples TRBV30 to TRBJ2-1; D may be TRBD2 (6 bases). CDR1 and CDR2 (germline): GTSNPN, SVGIG (reference sequence). The CDR3 runs to 13 residues. Trimming cost V 1 base and J 14 bases, with 18 bases left between them. CDR3 coding DNA: TGTGCCTGGAGTGGAGTCCCCGGAGGGCCAAAGTTCTTC. Translating gives CAWSGVPGGPKFF.

This chain uses TRBV19 with TRBJ1-3, with a weak D call TRBD1 (5 bases). CDR3 length: 17 residues. CDR1 is LNHDA and CDR2 is SQIVND in the germline V gene (reference sequence). V was cut by 8 bases and J by 4 bases, with 24 bases left in between. CDR3 in DNA: TGTGCCAGTCAGCAACGGGGGACCGCTAGAGGAGGAAACACCATATATTTT. Amino acids: CASQQRGTARGGNTIYF.

This chain joins TRBV19 and TRBJ1-4; TRBD1 matches 10 bases. CDR3 length: 20 amino acids. V shed 6 bases and J 5 bases; nucleotides not matched to a gene: 21. Germline assignment: CDR1 LNHDA and CDR2 SQIVND (reference sequence). Written as DNA, the CDR3 is TGTGCCAGTAGATTCCCCAACAACCCCGGGACAGGGGCACCGAATGAAAAACTGTTTTTT. Its protein is CASRFPNNPGTGAPNEKLFF.

This clone was counted between two and nine times. The gene calls are TRBV7-9 and TRBJ2-3; D not certain. Trimming took 2 bases from V and 4 from J, leaving 10 bases between them. Germline assignment: CDR1 SEHNR and CDR2 FQNEAQ (reference sequence). The CDR3 runs to 14 residues. The CDR3, as DNA: TGTGCCAGCAGCTTAAGAAAAGAGGCAGATACGCAGTATTTT. Its protein product is CASSLRKEADTQYF.

The chain links TRBV28 to TRBJ1-1; possibly TRBD1 for D (5 bases). Per the germline V gene, CDR1 is MDHEN and CDR2 is SYDVKM. The V and J ends lost 8 bases and 8 bases respectively, with 9 bases between them. The CDR3 has 10 residues. CDR3 nucleotide sequence: TGTGCCAGCGGGTACAGGGAAGCTTTCTTT. It is translated as CASGYREAFF. Full variable domain (rest looked up from reference TRBV28 and TRBJ1-1): DVKVTQSSRYLVKRTGEKVFLECVQDMDHENMFWYRQDPGLGLRLIYFSYDVKMKEKGDIPEGYSVSREKKERFSLILESASTNQTSMYLCASGYREAFFGQGTRLTVV.

Only one count was recorded for this clone. The chain links TRBV5-4 to TRBJ1-5; D may be TRBD1 (5 bases). Germline CDR1 reads SGHNT; CDR2 reads YYREEE (reference sequence). The CDR3 loop spans 13 amino acids. Deletions cut 0 bases from V and 8 bases from J, with 9 bases between. DNA of the CDR3: TGTGCCAGCAGCTTGGGGGGGGAAAAGCCCCAGCATTTT. It specifies CASSLGGEKPQHF. Looking up the rest from reference TRBV5-4 and TRBJ1-5 gives the full variable domain: ETGVTQSPTHLIKTRGQQVTLRCSSQSGHNTVSWYQQALGQGPQFIFQYYREEENGRGNFPPRFSGLQFPNYSSELNVNALELDDSALYLCASSLGGEKPQHFGDGTRLSIL.

The rearrangement uses TRBV18 and TRBJ2-1; 10 nucleotides align to TRBD1. V was clipped by 3 bases and J by 8 bases; unmatched bases: 10. This CDR3 is 16 amino acids long. The germline V gene encodes CDR1 KGHSH and CDR2 LQKENI. CDR3 region: CASSPPGQGFFDEQFF. In DNA form, the CDR3 reads TGTGCCAGCTCACCGCCGGGACAGGGGTTTTTTGATGAGCAGTTCTTC.

The genes are TRBV2 and TRBJ1-2; TRBD1 is a possible D gene (6 bases). Trimming shortened V by 4 bases and J by 7 bases, and 16 bases separated the two germline ends. The CDR3 has 14 amino acids. CDR1 is SNHLY and CDR2 is FYNNEI in the germline V gene. The CDR3 DNA is TGTGCCAGCAGTGTTTTTACACAGGGTGGTGGCTACACCTTC. This translates into CASSVFTQGGGYTF.

This clone was observed a handful of times. The genes are TRBV6-1 and TRBJ1-2; 7 bases align to TRBD1. The CDR3 length is 18 residues. Germline loops: CDR1 MNHNS, CDR2 SASEGT. Unmatched junction bases numbered 14, after V lost 0 bases and J lost 4 bases. For the CDR3, the DNA is TGTGCCAGCAGTGAAGCGCGGGCCGGGACAGCCAATCTCTATGGCTACACCTTC. Its protein product is CASSEARAGTANLYGYTF.

This clone was observed once. CDR3 sequence reads: CASSYPTTGENTEAFF. The CDR3 DNA sequence: TGTGCCAGCAGTTACCCCACGACAGGGGAGAACACTGAAGCTTTCTTT. The chain couples TRBV6-5 to TRBJ1-1; 8 nucleotides line up with TRBD1. The CDR3 consists of 16 residues. Germline values: CDR1 MNHEY, CDR2 SVGAGI. After removal of 2 bases from V and 1 base from J, the junction contained 6 bases not matched to a gene.

The CDR3 sequence is CASSPSRAETQYF. The CDR3 nucleotides are TGTGCCAGCTCACCATCGCGGGCGGAGACCCAGTACTTC. The chain carries TRBV18 and TRBJ2-5, with D possibly matching TRBD2 (5 bases). This CDR3 has 13 residues. The V end lost 2 bases, the J end lost 5 bases, and 9 bases lay between the germline ends. Germline V lookup: CDR1 KGHSH, CDR2 LQKENI.